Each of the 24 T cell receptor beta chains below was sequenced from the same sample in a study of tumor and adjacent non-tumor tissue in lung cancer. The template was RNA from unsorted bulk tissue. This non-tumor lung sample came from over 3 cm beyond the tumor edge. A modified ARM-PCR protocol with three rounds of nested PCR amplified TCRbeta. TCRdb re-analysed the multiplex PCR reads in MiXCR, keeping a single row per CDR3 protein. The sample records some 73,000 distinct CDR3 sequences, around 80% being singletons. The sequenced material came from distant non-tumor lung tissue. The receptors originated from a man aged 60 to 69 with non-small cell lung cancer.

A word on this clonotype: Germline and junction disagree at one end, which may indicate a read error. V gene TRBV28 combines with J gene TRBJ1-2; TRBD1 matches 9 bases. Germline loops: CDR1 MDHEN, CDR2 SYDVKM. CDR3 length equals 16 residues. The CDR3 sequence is CVSRAQQGATISGYTF. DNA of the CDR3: TGTGTCAGCAGGGCTCAACAGGGGGCAACAATTTCTGGCTACACCTTC.

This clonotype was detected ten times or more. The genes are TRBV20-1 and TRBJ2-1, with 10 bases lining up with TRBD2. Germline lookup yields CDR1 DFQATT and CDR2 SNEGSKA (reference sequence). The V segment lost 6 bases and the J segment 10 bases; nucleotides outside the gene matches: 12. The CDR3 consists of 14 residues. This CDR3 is CSAPRASGSDEQFF. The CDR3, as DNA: TGCAGTGCCCCGCGGGCTAGCGGGAGCGACGAGCAGTTCTTC.

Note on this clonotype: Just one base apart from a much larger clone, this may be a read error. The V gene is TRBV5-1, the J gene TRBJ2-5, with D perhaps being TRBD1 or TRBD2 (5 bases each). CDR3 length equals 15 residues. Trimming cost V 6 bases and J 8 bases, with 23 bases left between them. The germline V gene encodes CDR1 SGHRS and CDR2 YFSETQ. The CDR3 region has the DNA TGCGCCAGCAAGCTAAGGGACGGGTTTGTTGATACCCAGTACTTC. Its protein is CASKLRDGFVDTQYF.

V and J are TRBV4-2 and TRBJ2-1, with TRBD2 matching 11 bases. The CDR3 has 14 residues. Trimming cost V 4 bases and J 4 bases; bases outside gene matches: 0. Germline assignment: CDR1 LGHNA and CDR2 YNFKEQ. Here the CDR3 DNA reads TGTGCCAGCAGCCGGACTAGCGGGTACAATGAGCAGTTCTTC. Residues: CASSRTSGYNEQFF.

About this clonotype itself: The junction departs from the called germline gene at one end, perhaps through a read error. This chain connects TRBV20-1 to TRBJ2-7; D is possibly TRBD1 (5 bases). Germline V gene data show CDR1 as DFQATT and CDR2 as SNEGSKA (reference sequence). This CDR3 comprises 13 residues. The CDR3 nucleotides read TGCAATGCTAGTGTCAGGGTCTCCTACGAGCAGTACTTC. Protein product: CNASVRVSYEQYF.

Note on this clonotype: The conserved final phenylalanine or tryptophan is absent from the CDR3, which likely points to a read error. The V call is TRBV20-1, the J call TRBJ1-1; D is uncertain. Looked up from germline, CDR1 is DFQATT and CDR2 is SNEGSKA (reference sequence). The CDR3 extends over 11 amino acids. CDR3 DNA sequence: TGCAATGCTAGAGTGAACACTGAAGCTTTCTCT. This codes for CNARVNTEAFS.

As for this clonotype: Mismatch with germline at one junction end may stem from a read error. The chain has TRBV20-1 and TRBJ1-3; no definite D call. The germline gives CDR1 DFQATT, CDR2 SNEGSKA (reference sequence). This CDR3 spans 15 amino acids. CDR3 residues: CCARDGGRGGNTKYF. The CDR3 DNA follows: TGCTGTGCTAGAGATGGAGGCAGAGGTGGAAACACCAAATATTTT.

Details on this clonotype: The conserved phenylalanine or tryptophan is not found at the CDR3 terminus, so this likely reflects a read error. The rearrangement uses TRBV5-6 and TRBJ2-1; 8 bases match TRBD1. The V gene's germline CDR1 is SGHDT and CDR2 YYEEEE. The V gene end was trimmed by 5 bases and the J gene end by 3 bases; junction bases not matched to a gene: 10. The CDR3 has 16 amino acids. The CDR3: CASSQDRVEVYNEQFL. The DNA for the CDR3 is TGTGCCAGCAGTCAGGACAGGGTGGAAGTCTACAATGAGCAGTTCCTA.

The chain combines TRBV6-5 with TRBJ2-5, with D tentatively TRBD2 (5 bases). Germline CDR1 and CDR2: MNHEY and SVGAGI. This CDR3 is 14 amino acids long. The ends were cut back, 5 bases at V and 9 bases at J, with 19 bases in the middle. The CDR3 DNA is TGTGCCAGCAGTGATAGCAGGACCGCGGGTGCCCAGTACTTC. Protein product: CASSDSRTAGAQYF.

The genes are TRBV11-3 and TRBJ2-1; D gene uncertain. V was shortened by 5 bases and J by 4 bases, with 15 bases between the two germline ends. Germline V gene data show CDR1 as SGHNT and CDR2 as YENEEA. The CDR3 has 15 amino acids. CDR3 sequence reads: CASSPTILSYNEQFF. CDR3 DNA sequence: TGTGCCAGCAGCCCCACTATCTTGTCATACAATGAGCAGTTCTTC. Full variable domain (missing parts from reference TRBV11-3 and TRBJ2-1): EAGVVQSPRYKIIEKKQPVAFWCNPISGHNTLYWYLQNLGQGPELLIRYENEEAVDDSQLPKDRFSAERLKGVDSTLKIQPAELGDSAVYLCASSPTILSYNEQFFGPGTRLTVL.

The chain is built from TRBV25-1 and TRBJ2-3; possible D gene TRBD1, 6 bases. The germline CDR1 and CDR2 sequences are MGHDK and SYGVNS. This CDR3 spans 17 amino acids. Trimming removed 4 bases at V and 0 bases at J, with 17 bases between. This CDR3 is CASSVRTVGRSTDTQYF. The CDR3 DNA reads TGTGCCAGCAGTGTAAGGACAGTGGGACGTAGCACAGATACGCAGTATTTT.

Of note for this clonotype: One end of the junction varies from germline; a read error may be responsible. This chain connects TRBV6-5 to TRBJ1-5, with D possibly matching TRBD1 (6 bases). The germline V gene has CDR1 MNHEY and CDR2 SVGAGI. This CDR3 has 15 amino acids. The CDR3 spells CAISYLQGSIQSQHF. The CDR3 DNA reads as TGTGCCATCAGTTACCTACAGGGAAGCATTCAGTCCCAGCATTTT.

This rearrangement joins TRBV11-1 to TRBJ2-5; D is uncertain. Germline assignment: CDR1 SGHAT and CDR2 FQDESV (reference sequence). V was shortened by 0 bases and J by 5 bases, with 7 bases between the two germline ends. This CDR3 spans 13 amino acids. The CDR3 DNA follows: TGTGCCAGCAGCTTAGCGACCCTGGAGACCCAGTACTTC. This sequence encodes CASSLATLETQYF. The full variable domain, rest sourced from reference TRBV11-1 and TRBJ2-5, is EAEVAQSPRYKITEKSQAVAFWCDPISGHATLYWYRQILGQGPELLVQFQDESVVDDSQLPKDRFSAERLKGVDSTLKIQPAELGDSAMYLCASSLATLETQYFGPGTRLLVL.

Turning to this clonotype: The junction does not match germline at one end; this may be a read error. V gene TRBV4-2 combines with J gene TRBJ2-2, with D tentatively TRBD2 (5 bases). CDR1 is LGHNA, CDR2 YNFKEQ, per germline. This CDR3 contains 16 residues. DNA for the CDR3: TGTGTCAGCAACCAAGATCTGAGGGCCAACACCGGGGAGCTGTTTTTT. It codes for CVSNQDLRANTGELFF.

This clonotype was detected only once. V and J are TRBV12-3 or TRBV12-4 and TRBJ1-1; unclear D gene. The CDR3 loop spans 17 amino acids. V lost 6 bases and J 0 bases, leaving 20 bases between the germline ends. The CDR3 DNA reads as TGTGCCAGCAGCATAACTATGATAGGGTGCATGAACACTGAAGCTTTCTTT. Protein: CASSITMIGCMNTEAFF.

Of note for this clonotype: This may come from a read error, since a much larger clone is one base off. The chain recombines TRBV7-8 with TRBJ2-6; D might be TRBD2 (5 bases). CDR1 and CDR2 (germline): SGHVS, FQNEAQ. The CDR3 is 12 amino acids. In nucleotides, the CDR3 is TGTGCCATCAGCTTAAGCGGCCTTGACCTGACTTTC. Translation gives CAISLSGLDLTF.

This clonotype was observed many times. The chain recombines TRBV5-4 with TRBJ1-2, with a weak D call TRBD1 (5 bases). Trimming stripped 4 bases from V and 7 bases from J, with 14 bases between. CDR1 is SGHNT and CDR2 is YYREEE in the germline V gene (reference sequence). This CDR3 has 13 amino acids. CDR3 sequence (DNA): TGTGCCAGCAGCCGGGACGAGGAGGGTGGCTACACCTTC. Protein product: CASSRDEEGGYTF.

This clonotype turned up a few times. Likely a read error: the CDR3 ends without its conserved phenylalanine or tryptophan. As DNA, the CDR3 is TGTGCCAGCAGTTTCGGCCAGGTTCGAGGAAATGAGCAGTTCTTA. Its protein product is CASSFGQVRGNEQFL. V gene TRBV28 combines with J gene TRBJ2-1; D uncertain. The V end was cut by 3 bases, the J end by 7 bases, with 16 bases between. The CDR3 totals 15 residues. CDR1 is MDHEN and CDR2 is SYDVKM in the germline V gene.

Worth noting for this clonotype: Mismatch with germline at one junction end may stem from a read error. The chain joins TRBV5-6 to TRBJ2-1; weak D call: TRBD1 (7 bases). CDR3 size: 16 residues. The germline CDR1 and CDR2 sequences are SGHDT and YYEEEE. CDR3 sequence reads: CASTQGRGEVYNEQFF. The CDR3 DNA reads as TGTGCTAGCACTCAGGGCAGGGGGGAAGTCTACAATGAGCAGTTCTTC.

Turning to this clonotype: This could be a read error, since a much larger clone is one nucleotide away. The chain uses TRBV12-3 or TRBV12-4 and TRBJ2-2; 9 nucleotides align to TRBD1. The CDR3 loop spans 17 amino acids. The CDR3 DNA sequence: TGTGCCAGCAGTCTTATTCGGACAGGGGAAGGCACCGGGGAGCAGTTTTTT. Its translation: CASSLIRTGEGTGEQFF.

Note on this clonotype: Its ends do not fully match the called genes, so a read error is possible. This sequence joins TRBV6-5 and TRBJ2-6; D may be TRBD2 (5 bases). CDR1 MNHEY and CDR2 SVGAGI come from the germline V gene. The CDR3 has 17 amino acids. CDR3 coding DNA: TGTGCCATCAGCCTAGCTGGAATCAGCTCTAGGGCCAACGTCCTGACTTTC. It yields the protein CAISLAGISSRANVLTF.

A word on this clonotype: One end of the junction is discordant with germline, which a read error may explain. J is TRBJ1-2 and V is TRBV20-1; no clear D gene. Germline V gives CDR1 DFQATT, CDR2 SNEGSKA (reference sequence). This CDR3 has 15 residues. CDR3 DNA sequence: TGCAGTGCTAGTGGCTCGACATCCTCTAACTATGGTTACACCTTC. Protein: CSASGSTSSNYGYTF.

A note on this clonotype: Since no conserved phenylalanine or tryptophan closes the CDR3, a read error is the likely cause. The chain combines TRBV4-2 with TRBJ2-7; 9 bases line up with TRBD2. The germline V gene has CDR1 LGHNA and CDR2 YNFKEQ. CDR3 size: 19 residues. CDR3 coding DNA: TGTGTCAGCAGCCAAGACCGGCACCCCACTAGCGGGTGGACCTACGAGCAGTACTTA. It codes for CVSSQDRHPTSGWTYEQYL.

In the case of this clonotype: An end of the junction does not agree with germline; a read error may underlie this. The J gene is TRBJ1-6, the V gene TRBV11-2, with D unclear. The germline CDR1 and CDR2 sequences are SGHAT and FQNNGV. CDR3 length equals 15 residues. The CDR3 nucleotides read TGTGCCAGCAGTTTATACAGAAGATATAATTCACCCTTCCACTTT. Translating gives CASSLYRRYNSPFHF. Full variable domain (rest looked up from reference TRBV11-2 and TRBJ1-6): EAGVAQSPRYKIIEKRQSVAFWCNPISGHATLYWYQQILGQGPKLLIQFQNNGVVDDSQLPKDRFSAERLKGVDSTLKIQPAKLEDSAVYLCASSLYRRYNSPFHFGNGTRLTVT.